This T cell receptor (beta chain) was obtained from a study of cytomegalovirus exposure and HLA in healthy donors. When sampled, the donors appeared nominally healthy, though they likely had unrecorded immune exposures. Turning to this clone: Its antigen is unidentified.

The CDR3 length is 12 residues. The germline V gene has CDR1 MNHEY and CDR2 SMNVEV (reference sequence). V lost 11 bases to trimming and J lost 1 base; unmatched junction nucleotides: 5. General observations from the study: Most CMV-associated TCR beta chains appeared HLA-restricted in a later analysis. Presence/absence analyses supposed approximately even sequencing depth among donors.

The study ran its PCR with 60 Vbeta and 13 Jbeta primers. Clones were read by immunoSEQ multiplex PCR, and TCRdb kept only the in-frame ones, dropping some. This table holds under 200,000 clones, 82% found once. The TCR comes from a woman between 18 and 29 years old in good health and CMV-seronegative. Sequenced input: PBMCs. The chain has TRBV27 and TRBJ2-7, with TRBD1 identical over 7 bases. The CDR3 DNA sequence: TGTGCCTCGGGACAGTCTTCCTACGAGCAGTACTTC. Translated: CASGQSSYEQYF.